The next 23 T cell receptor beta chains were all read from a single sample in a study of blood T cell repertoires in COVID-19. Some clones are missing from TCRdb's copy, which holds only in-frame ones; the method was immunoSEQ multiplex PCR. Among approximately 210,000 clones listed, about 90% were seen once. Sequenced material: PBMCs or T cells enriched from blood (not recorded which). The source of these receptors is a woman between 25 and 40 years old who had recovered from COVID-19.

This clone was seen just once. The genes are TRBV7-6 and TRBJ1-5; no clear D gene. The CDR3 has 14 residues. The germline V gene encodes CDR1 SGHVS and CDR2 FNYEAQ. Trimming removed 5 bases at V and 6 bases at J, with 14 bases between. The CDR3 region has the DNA TGTGCCAGCAGCCCGAATCCTAGTGGTCAGCCCCAGCATTTT. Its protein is CASSPNPSGQPQHF.

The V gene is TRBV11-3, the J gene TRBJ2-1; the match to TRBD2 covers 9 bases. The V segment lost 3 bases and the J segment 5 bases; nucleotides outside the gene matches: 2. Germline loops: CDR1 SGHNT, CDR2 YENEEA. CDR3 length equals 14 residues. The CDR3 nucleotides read TGTGCCAGCAGCTTTCGGACTAGCGACAATGAGCAGTTCTTC. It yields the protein CASSFRTSDNEQFF.

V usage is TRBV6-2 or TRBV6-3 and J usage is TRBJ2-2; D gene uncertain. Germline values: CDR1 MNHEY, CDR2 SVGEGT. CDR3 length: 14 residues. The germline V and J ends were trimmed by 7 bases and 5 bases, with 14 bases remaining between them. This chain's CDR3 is CASTPPQNTGELFF. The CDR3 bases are TGTGCCAGCACCCCGCCGCAGAATACCGGGGAGCTGTTTTTT.

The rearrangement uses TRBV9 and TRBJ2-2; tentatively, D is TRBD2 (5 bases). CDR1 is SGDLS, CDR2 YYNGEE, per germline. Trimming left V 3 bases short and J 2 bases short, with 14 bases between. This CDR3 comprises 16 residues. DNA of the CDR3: TGTGCCAGCAGCGCCCCCTCCGGGGTCAACACCGGGGAGCTGTTTTTT. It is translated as CASSAPSGVNTGELFF.

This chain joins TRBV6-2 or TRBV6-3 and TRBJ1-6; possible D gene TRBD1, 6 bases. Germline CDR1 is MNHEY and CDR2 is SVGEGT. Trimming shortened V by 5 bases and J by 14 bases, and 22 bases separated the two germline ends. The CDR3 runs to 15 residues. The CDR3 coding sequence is TGTGCCAGCAGTCATTCCGGACAAGGGTACAGGGCCCTCCACTTT. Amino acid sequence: CASSHSGQGYRALHF.

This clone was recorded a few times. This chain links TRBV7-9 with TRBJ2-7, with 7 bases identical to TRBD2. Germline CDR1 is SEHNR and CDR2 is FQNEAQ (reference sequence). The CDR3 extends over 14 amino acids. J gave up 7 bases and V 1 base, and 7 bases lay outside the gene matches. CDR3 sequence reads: CASSLGGRGTEQYF. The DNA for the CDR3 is TGTGCCAGCAGCTTAGGGGGGAGGGGCACGGAGCAGTACTTC. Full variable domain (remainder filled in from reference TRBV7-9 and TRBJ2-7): DTGVSQNPRHKITKRGQNVTFRCDPISEHNRLYWYRQTLGQGPEFLTYFQNEAQLEKSRLLSDRFSAERPKGSFSTLEIQRTEQGDSAMYLCASSLGGRGTEQYFGPGTRLTVT.

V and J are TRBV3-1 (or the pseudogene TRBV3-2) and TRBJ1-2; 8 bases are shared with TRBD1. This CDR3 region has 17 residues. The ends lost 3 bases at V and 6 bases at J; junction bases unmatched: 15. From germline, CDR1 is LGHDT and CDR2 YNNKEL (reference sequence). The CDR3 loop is CASSHCRTGRIQDGYTF. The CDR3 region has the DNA TGTGCCAGCAGCCATTGCCGGACAGGGAGGATACAAGATGGCTACACCTTC.

The CDR3 sequence is CASIRQGGTDTQYF. The CDR3 DNA sequence: TGTGCCAGCATCCGTCAGGGGGGCACAGATACGCAGTATTTT. The chain combines TRBV2 with TRBJ2-3; TRBD1 matches 7 bases. The CDR3 has 14 amino acids. The trim removed 7 bases at V and 1 base at J, leaving 5 bases unmatched. Germline V gene lookup returns CDR1 SNHLY and CDR2 FYNNEI.

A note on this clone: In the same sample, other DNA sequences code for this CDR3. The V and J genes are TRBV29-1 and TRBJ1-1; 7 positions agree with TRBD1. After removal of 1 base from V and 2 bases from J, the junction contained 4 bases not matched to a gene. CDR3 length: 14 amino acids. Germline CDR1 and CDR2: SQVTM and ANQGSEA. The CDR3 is CSVEVQGRNTEAFF. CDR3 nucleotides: TGCAGCGTTGAAGTACAGGGGCGCAACACTGAAGCTTTCTTT.

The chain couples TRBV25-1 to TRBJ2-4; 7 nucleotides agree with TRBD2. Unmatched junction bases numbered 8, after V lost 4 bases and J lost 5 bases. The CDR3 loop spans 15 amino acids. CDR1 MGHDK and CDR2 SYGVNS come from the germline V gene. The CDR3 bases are TGTGCCAGCAGTGGGGGGGGGTTTGGAGAAAACATTCAGTACTTC. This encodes CASSGGGFGENIQYF.

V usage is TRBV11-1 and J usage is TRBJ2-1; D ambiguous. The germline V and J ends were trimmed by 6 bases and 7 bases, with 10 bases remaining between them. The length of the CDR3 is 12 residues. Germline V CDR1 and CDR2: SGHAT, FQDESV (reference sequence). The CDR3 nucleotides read TGTGCCAGCAGGTCTCTGAGGAATGAGCAGTTCTTC. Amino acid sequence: CASRSLRNEQFF.

The CDR3, as DNA: TGCGCCAGCAGCGATCCACAGGGGCGGACTGAAGCTTTCTTT. Translated, it gives CASSDPQGRTEAFF. This rearrangement joins TRBV5-1 to TRBJ1-1; 7 bases match TRBD1. The V gene's germline CDR1 is SGHRS and CDR2 YFSETQ. CDR3 length: 14 amino acids. With V trimmed by 4 bases and J by 5 bases, 8 bases remained unmatched.

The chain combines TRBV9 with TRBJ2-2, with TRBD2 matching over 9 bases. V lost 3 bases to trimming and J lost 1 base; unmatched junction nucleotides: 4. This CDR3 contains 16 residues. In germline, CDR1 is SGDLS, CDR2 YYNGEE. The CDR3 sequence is CASSESSGENTGELFF. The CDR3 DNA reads TGTGCCAGCAGCGAGTCTAGCGGGGAGAACACCGGGGAGCTGTTTTTT.

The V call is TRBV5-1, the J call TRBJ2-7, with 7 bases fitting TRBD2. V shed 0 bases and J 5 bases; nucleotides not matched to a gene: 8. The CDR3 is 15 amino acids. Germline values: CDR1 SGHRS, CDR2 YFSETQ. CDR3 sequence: CASSLERGTVNEQYF. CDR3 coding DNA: TGCGCCAGCAGCTTGGAGCGGGGCACCGTCAACGAGCAGTACTTC. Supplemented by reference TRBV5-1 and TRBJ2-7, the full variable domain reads KAGVTQTPRYLIKTRGQQVTLSCSPISGHRSVSWYQQTPGQGLQFLFEYFSETQRNKGNFPGRFSGRQFSNSRSEMNVSTLELGDSALYLCASSLERGTVNEQYFGPGTRLTVT.

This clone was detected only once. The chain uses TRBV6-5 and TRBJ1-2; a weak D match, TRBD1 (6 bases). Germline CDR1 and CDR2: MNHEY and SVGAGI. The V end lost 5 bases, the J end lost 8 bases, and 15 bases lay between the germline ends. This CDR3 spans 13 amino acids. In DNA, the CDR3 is TGTGCCAGCAGTCAAAACAGGGAGTGGGGCTACACCTTC. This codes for CASSQNREWGYTF.

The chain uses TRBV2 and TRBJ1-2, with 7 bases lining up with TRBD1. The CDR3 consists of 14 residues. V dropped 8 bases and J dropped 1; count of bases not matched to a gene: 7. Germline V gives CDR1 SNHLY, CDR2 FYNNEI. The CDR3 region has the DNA TGTGCCAGCCTGTCATGGGACAGTAACTATGGCTACACCTTC. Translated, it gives CASLSWDSNYGYTF.

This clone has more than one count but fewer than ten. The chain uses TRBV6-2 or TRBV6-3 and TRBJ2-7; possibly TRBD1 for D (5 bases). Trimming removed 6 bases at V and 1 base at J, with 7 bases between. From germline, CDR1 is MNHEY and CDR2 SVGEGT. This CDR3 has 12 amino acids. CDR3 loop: CASSDSSYEQYF. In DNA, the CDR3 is TGTGCCAGCAGCGACAGTTCCTACGAGCAGTACTTC.

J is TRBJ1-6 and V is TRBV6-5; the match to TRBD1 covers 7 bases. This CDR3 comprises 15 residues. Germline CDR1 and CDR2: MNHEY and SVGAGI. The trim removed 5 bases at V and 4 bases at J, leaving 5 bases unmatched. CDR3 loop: CASSPEGQYNSPLHF. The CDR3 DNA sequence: TGTGCCAGCAGTCCCGAGGGACAGTATAATTCACCCCTCCACTTT.

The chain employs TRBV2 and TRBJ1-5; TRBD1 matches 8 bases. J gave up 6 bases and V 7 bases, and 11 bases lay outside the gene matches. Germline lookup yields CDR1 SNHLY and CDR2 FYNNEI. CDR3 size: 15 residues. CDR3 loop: CASNPNTGGSQPQHF. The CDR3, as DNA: TGTGCCAGCAACCCGAATACAGGGGGGAGTCAGCCCCAGCATTTT.

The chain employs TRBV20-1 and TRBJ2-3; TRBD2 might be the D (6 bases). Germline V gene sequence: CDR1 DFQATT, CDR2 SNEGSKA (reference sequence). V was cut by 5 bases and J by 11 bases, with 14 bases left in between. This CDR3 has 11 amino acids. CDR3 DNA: TGCAGTGCTCACTGGGGGGAAGGGCAGTATTTT. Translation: CSAHWGEGQYF.

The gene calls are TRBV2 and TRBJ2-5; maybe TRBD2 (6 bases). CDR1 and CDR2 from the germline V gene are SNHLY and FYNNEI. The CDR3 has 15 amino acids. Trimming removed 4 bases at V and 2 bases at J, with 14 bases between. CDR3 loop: CASSVARDLQETQYF. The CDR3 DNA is TGTGCCAGCAGTGTAGCGCGGGACCTACAAGAGACCCAGTACTTC.

The DNA of the CDR3 is TGTGCCAGCAGCCAACCGGGACTAGCGGGGGGGGTCACAGATACGCAGTATTTT. It is translated as CASSQPGLAGGVTDTQYF. The V gene is TRBV11-2, the J gene TRBJ2-3; TRBD2 matches 16 bases. The CDR3 contains 18 residues. CDR1 and CDR2 (germline): SGHAT, FQNNGV. V lost 5 bases and J lost 2; bases outside the gene matches: 7.

CDR3 DNA sequence: TGTGCCAGCAGCGTTTCGGGGGGCAATCAGCCCCAGCATTTT. It encodes CASSVSGGNQPQHF. V and J are TRBV6-5 and TRBJ1-5, with D perhaps matching TRBD1 (5 bases). Trimming left V 6 bases short and J 2 bases short, with 11 bases between. The length of the CDR3 is 14 residues. Germline V gene sequence: CDR1 MNHEY, CDR2 SVGAGI.